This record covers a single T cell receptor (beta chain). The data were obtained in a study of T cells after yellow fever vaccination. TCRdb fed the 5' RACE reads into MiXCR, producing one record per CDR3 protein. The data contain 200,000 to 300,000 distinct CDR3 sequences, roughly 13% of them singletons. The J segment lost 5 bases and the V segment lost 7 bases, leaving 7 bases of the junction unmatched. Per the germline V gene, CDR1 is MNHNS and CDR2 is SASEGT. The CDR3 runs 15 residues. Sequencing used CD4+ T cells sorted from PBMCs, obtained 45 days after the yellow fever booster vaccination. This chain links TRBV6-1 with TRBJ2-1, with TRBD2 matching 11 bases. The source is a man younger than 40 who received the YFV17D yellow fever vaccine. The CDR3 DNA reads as TGTGCCAGCACCCAGGGACTAGCGGAAAACAATGAGCAGTTCTTC. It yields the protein CASTQGLAENNEQFF.